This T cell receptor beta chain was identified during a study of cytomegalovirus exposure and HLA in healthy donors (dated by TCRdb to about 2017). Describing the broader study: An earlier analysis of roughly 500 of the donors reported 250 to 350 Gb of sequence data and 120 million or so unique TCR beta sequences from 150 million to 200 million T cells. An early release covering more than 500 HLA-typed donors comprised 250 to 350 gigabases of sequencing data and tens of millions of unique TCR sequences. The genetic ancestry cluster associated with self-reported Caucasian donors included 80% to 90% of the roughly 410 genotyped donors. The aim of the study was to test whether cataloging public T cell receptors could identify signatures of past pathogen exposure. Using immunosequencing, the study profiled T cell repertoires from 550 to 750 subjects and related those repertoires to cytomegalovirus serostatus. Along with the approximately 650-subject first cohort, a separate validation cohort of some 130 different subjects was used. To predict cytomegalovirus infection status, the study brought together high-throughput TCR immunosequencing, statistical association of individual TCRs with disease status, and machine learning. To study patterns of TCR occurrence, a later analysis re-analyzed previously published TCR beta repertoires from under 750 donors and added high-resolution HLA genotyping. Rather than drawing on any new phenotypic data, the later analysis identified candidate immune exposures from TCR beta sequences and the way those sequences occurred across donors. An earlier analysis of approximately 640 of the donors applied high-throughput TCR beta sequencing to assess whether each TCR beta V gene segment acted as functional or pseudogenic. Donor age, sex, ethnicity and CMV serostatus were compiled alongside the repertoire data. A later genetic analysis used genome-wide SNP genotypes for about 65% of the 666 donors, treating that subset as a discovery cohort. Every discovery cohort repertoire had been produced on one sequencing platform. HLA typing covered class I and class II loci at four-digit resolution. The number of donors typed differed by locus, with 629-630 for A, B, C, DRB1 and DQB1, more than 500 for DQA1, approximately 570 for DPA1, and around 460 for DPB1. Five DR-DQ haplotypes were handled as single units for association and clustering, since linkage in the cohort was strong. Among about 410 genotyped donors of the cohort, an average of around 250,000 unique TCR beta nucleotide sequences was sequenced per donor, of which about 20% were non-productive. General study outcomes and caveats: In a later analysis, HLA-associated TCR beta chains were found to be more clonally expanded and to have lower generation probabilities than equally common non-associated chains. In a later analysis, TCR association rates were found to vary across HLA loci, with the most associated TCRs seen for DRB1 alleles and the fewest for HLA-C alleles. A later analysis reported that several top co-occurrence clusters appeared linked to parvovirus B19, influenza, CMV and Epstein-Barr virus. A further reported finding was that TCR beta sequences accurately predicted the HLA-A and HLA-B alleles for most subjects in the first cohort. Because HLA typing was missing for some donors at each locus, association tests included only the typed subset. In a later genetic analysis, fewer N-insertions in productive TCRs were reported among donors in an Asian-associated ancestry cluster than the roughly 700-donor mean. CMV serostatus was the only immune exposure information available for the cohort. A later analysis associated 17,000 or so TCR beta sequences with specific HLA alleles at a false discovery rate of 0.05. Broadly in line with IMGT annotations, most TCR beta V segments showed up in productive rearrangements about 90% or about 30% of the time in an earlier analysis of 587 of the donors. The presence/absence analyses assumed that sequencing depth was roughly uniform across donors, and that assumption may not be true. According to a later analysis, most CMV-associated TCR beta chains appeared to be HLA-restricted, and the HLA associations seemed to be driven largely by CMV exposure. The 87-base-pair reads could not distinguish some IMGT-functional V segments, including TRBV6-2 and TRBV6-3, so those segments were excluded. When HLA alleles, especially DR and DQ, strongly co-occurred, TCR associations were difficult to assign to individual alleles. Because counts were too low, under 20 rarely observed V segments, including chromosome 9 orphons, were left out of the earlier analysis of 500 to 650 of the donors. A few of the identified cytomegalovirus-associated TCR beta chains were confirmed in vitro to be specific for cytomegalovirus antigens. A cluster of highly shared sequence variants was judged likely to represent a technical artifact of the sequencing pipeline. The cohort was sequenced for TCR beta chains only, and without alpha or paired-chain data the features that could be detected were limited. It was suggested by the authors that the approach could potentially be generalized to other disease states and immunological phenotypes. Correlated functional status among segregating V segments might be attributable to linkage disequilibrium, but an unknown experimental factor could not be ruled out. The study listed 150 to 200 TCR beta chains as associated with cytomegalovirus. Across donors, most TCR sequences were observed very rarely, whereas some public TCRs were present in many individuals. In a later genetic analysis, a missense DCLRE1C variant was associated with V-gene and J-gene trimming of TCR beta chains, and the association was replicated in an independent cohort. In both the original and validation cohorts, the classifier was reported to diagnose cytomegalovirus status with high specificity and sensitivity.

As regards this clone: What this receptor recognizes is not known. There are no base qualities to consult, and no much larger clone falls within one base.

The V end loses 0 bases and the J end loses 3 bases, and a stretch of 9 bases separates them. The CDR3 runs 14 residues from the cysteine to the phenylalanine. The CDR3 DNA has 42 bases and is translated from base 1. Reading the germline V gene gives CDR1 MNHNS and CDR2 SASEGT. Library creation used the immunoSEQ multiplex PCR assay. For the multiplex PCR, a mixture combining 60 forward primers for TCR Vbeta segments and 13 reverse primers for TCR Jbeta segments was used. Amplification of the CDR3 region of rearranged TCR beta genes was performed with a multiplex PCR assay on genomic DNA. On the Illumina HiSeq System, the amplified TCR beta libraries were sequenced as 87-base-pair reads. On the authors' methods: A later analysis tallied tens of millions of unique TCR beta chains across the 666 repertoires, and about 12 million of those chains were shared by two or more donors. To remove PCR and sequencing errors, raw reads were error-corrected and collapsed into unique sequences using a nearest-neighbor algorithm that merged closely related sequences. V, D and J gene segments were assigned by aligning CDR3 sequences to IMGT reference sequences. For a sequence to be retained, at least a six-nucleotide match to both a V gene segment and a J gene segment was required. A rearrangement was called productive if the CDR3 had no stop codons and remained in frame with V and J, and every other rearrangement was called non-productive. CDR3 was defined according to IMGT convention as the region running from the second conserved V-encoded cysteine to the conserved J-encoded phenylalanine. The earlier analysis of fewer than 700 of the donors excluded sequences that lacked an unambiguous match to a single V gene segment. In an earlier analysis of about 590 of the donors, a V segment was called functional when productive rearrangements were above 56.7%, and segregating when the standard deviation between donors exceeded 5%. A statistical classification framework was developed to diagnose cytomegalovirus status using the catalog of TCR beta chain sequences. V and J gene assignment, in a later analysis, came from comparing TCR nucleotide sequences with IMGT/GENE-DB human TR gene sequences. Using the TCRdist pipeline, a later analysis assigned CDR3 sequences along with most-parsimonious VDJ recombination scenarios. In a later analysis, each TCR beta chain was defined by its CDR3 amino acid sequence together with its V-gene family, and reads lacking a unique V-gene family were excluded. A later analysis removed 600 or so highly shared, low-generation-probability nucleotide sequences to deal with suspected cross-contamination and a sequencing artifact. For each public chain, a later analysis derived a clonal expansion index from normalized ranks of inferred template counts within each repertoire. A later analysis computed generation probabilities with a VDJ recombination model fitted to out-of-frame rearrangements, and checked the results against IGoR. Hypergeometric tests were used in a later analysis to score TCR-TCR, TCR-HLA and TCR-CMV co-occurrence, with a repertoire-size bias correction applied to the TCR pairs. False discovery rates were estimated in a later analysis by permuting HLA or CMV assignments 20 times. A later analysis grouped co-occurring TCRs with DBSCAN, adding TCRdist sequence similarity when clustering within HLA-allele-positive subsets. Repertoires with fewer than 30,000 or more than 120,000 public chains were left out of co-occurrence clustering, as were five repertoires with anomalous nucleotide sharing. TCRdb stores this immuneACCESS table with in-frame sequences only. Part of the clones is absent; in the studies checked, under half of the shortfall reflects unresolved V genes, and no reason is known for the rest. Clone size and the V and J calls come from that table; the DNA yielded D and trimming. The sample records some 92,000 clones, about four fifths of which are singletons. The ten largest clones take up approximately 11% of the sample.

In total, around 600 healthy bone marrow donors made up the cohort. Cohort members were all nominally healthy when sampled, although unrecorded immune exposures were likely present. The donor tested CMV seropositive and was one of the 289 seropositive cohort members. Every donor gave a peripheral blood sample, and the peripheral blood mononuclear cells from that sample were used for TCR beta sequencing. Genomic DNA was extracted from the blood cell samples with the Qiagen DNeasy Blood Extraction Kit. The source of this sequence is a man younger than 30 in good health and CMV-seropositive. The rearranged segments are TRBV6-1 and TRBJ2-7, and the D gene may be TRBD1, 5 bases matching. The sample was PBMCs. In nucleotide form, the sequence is TGTGCCAGCAGTGAAGCGTACAGGAACTACGAGCAGTACTTC. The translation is CASSEAYRNYEQYF.